This T cell receptor (beta chain) was retrieved from a study of blood T cells in healthy people across ages (dated by TCRdb to between 2014 and 2016). Background for the entire study: Template switching captured roughly one uniquely barcoded TCR beta cDNA molecule per two T cells in model experiments. Age-related changes in TCR beta repertoire diversity were measured in the study by deep sequencing normalized with unique cDNA molecular identifiers. To avoid experimental bias, donors of different ages were randomly spread across the sequencing lanes. For two donors (one aged 18 to 30 and one aged 80 or older), the study analyzed two additional independent replicas of 1 million unique cDNA reads from the same blood draw. Four age groups were formed from the donors: young (average roughly 16 years), middle-aged (approximately 41), aged (approximately 60) and long-lived (less than 85). The research as a whole found: The CMV infection status of donors was not known, potentially confounding age-related changes in expanded clonotypes. The percentage of naive T cells measured by flow cytometry correlated strongly with observed TCR beta diversity. Conclusive comparison of naive and antigen-experienced compartments was prevented by the profiling of bulk unsorted PBMCs. Estimates of total diversity based on one million sequenced T cells were considered lower bounds and underestimates. As age increased, observed TCR beta diversity per million T cells dropped in a roughly linear way, and a significant reduction was already evident by age roughly 40. Compared with the aged group, more naive CD4+ T cells, fewer expanded clones and increased TCR diversity were shown by the long-lived group, suggesting age selection.

The donors were 40 or so Caucasian individuals from Russia, aged 6 to 90 years, who were systemically healthy. Each donor gave approximately 9.4 milliliters of peripheral blood, drawn into EDTA-treated Vacutainer tubes. Ficoll-Paque density-gradient centrifugation was used to isolate PBMCs, with at least 7 million per sample. Trizol reagent was used to extract total RNA from PBMCs, with at least 5 micrograms per sample. The percentages of naive CD45RAhigh/CD27high T cells were determined by flow cytometry on a PBMC aliquot from every donor. Libraries were prepared through 5' RACE. TCRdb lists the instrument as Illumina HiSeq 2500. A second 7 to 11 cycle PCR used a sample-barcoded 5' primer and a J-beta primer mix. A template-switch 5' adaptor carrying 12 random nucleotides introduced a unique molecular identifier onto each TCR beta cDNA molecule. At least 3 million CDR3-containing paired-end reads were obtained from each sample. All of the RNA was converted into first-strand cDNA using the Mint cDNA synthesis kit, with a TRBC-specific oligonucleotide serving as the primer. Following uracil-DNA glycosylase treatment, all cDNA underwent a first 18-cycle PCR with the universal primers M1SS and BC2_uni_R. In the paper's pipeline: For normalization, 1 million high-quality reads, each with a distinct molecular identifier, were randomly selected from each sample. Reads sharing molecular identifiers were discarded rather than binned into consensus sequences. CDR3 identification, clonotype clustering and error correction used MiTCR with a Q25 quality threshold and the strictest error-elimination algorithm. A nonparametric unseen species model using Euler transformation provided a lower-bound estimate of total TCR beta diversity. The raw public reads went through TCRdb reprocessing: fastp at Q25, MiXCR clone calling, in-frame beta chains kept. Every CDR3 protein is listed once, alongside the most common genes and DNA of its rows. TCRdb assigned the V and J calls; the authors' analysis was not used. A total of approximately 670,000 distinct CDR3 sequences appear in this sample, approximately 40% of them only once. The ten most abundant clones make up 30% of the sample.

Points on this clonotype: Its antigen has not been determined. The germline gene is not matched at one end of the junction; a read error may be the cause.

Measured from the cysteine to the phenylalanine, the CDR3 is 12 residues long. CDR3 DNA only is kept here, 36 bases in frame from base 1. Looking up the germline V gene (reference sequence) yields CDR1 MNHNY and CDR2 SVGAGI. This chain joins TRBV6-6 to TRBJ2-3, with TRBD2 tentatively as D gene (5 bases match). The sequence was obtained from a man at least 80 years old in good health. The material sequenced was blood. Read as DNA, the sequence is TGTGCCAGCGGTAGCGCCACAGATATGCAGTATTTT. Its translation is CASGSATDMQYF.